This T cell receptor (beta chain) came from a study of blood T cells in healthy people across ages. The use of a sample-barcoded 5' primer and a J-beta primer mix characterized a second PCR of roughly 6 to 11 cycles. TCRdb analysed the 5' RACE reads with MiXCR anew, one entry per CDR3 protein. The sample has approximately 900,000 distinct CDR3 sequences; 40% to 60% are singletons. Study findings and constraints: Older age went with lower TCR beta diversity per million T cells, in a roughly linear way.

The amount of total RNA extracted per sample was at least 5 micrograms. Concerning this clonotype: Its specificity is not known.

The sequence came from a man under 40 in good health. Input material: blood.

This chain's CDR3 is CASSQESGGSYEQYF. The CDR3 region has the DNA TGCGCCAGCAGCCAGGAGTCGGGGGGCTCCTACGAGCAGTACTTC. The rearrangement uses TRBV4-1 and TRBJ2-7, with TRBD2 matching over 7 bases. CDR3 length: 15 amino acids. The germline gives CDR1 MGHRA, CDR2 YSYEKL. The J segment lost 0 bases and the V segment lost 3 bases, leaving 5 bases of the junction unmatched.